The sequence of this TCR beta chain was determined in a study of T cells in Graves' hyperthyroidism and ophthalmopathy. Those with hyperthyroidism were 18 to 65 years old, newly diagnosed, and ill for under 2 months. Predating any ophthalmopathy symptoms, the blood sample was taken at first hyperthyroidism diagnosis. The CDR3 regions of TCR beta were amplified from RNA transcripts. A set of HTBI primers served as the primers for a first-round RT-PCR of the TCR CDR3. TCRdb re-derived calls from the multiplex PCR reads in MiXCR, one entry per CDR3 protein. The sample yields more than 300,000 distinct CDR3 sequences, about 15% seen once. The table lists this clonotype with a few counts. Its antigen remains unidentified. Points from the study as a whole: Most expanded thyroid clonotypes above 0.001 recurred in blood. A median 6.5 months before onset, the model predicted ophthalmopathy.

The sequenced sample consisted of blood. This clonotype originated in a woman in her thirties with Graves' hyperthyroidism that later progressed to Graves' ophthalmopathy.

The CDR3 protein is CASSTMTSPSYHEQFF. CDR3 nucleotide sequence: TGTGCCAGTAGTACCATGACTAGCCCGTCTTACCATGAGCAGTTCTTC. This sequence joins TRBV19 and TRBJ2-1; 7 bases agree with TRBD2. V was clipped by 4 bases and J by 8 bases; unmatched bases: 14. CDR1 and CDR2 from the germline V gene are LNHDA and SQIVND (reference sequence). CDR3 length equals 16 residues. The whole variable domain, filled in from reference TRBV19 and TRBJ2-1, reads DGGITQSPKYLFRKEGQNVTLSCEQNLNHDAMYWYRQDPGQGLRLIYYSQIVNDFQKGDIAEGYSVSREKKESFPLTVTSAQKNPTAFYLCASSTMTSPSYHEQFFGPGTRLTVL.